What follows is one T cell receptor (beta chain) and its context. Its antigen is not known. This entry belongs to a study of cytomegalovirus exposure and HLA in healthy donors. Study conclusions and caveats: Associated with cytomegalovirus, according to the listing, were about 160 TCR beta chains.

V was trimmed by 5 bases and J by 4 bases, leaving 14 bases between them. The CDR3 consists of 14 residues. Germline V lookup: CDR1 SGHTA, CDR2 FQGNSA. The study ran its PCR with 60 Vbeta and 13 Jbeta primers. The table came from immunoSEQ multiplex PCR; TCRdb's copy has only in-frame clones and leaves some out. Of roughly 170,000 clones detected, 75% to 85% appear once; the ten largest clones hold under 0.85%. Specimen: PBMCs. V and J are TRBV7-2 and TRBJ2-5, with D tentatively TRBD1 (6 bases). The sequence was obtained from a boy aged 10-17 years in good health and CMV-seronegative. The CDR3, as DNA: TGTGCCAGCAGCCCTGGGGGCAGGGGAGAGACCCAGTACTTC. Translated: CASSPGGRGETQYF.